A selection of T cell receptor beta chains follows, all from one sample in a study of T cell repertoires in cytomegalovirus infection. Via MiXCR, TCRdb re-called the reads, giving one row per CDR3 protein. The sample has some 240,000 distinct CDR3 sequences, approximately 15% seen once. Specimen: CD8+ T cells from PBMCs. The receptors stem from a human donor in good health (CMV status not recorded). Some clones in this sample may be carry-over from other donors' samples. The CDR3 runs from the conserved cysteine through the conserved F or W. D genes are given only for firm matches. Only part of the rows carry a size: once, few, many, or a class if the clone is expanded.

d_call: .; clone_size: .; j_call: TRBJ2-3; v_call: TRBV7-9; cdr3_aa: CASSPGGGRTDTQYF; cdr3_nt: TGTGCCAGCAGCCCCGGCGGGGGCCGCACAGATACGCAGTATTTT
d_call: .; clone_size: few; j_call: TRBJ2-7; v_call: TRBV4-3; cdr3_aa: CASSQGTAYHYEQYF; cdr3_nt: TGCGCCAGCAGCCAAGGGACAGCCTACCACTACGAGCAGTACTTC
d_call: .; clone_size: many; j_call: TRBJ2-2; v_call: TRBV7-2; cdr3_aa: CASSLFAGELFF; cdr3_nt: TGTGCCAGCAGCTTATTCGCCGGGGAGCTGTTTTTT
d_call: .; clone_size: few; j_call: TRBJ1-1; v_call: TRBV2; cdr3_aa: CASSGDRNTLYTEAFF; cdr3_nt: TGTGCCAGCAGTGGCGACAGAAATACTCTGTACACTGAAGCTTTCTTT
d_call: .; clone_size: many; j_call: TRBJ1-5; v_call: TRBV6-5; cdr3_aa: CASSYSESRSDKVSNQPQHF; cdr3_nt: TGTGCCAGCAGTTACTCGGAAAGTAGGAGTGACAAAGTCAGTAATCAGCCCCAGCATTTT
d_call: .; clone_size: many; j_call: TRBJ2-1; v_call: TRBV7-8; cdr3_aa: CASSLTEGQDNEQFF; cdr3_nt: TGTGCCAGCAGCCTTACCGAGGGGCAGGACAATGAGCAGTTCTTC
d_call: .; clone_size: few; j_call: TRBJ1-6; v_call: TRBV2; cdr3_aa: CASSGAWSSYNSPLHF; cdr3_nt: TGTGCCAGCAGCGGGGCGTGGAGCTCCTATAATTCACCCCTCCACTTT
d_call: TRBD1; clone_size: few; j_call: TRBJ1-2; v_call: TRBV10-3; cdr3_aa: CAITGQGAIDGYTF; cdr3_nt: TGTGCCATCACCGGACAGGGGGCAATCGATGGCTACACCTTC
d_call: TRBD2; clone_size: .; j_call: TRBJ2-7; v_call: TRBV7-2; cdr3_aa: CASSLSGTSEVLQYF; cdr3_nt: TGTGCCAGCAGCTTATCCGGGACTAGCGAGGTGCTACAGTACTTC
d_call: TRBD2; clone_size: .; j_call: TRBJ2-1; v_call: TRBV5-1; cdr3_aa: CASRPAGRPYNEQFF; cdr3_nt: TGCGCCAGCAGGCCAGCGGGGCGCCCCTACAATGAGCAGTTCTTC